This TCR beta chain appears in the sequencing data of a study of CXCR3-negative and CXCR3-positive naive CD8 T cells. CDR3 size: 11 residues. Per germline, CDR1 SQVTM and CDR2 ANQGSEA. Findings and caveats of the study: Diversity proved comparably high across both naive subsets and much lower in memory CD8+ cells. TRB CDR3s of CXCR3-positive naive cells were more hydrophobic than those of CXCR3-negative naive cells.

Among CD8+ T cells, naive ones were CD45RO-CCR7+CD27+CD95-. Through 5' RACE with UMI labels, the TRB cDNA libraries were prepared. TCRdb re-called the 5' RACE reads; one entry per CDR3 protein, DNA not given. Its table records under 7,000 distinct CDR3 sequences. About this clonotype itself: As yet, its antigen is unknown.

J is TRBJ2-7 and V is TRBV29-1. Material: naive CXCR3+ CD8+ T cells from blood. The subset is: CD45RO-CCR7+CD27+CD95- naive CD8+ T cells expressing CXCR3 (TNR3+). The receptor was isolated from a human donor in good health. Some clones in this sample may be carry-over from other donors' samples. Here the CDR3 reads CSVEEPNEQYF.